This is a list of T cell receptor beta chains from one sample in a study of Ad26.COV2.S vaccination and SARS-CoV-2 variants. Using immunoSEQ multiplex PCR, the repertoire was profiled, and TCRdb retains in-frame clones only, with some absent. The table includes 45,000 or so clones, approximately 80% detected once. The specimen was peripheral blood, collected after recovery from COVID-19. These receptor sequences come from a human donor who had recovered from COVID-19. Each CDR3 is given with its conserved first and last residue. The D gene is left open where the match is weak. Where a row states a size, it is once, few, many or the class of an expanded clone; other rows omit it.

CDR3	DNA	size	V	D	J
CASSRAGGSQETQYF	TGTGCCAGCAGCCGAGCAGGGGGGAGTCAAGAGACCCAGTACTTC	.	TRBV3-1/TRBV3-2	.	TRBJ2-5
CASRDQGTTEAFF	TGTGCCAGCAGGGATCAGGGGACGACTGAAGCTTTCTTT	.	TRBV6-5	.	TRBJ1-1
CASSPGTGNTEAFF	TGCGCCAGCAGCCCTGGGACAGGGAACACTGAAGCTTTCTTT	.	TRBV5-1	TRBD1	TRBJ1-1
CASSPDRVKYATNEKLFF	TGTGCCAGCAGCCCCGACAGGGTTAAATACGCAACTAATGAAAAACTGTTTTTT	.	TRBV5-4	TRBD1	TRBJ1-4
CASSQGSNYPNYGYTF	TGCGCCAGCAGCCAGGGCTCGAACTACCCTAACTATGGCTACACCTTC	.	TRBV5-1	.	TRBJ1-2
CASSLSPRADTQYF	TGTGCCAGCAGTTTAAGTCCCCGGGCAGATACGCAGTATTTT	.	TRBV27	.	TRBJ2-3
CAWRDRQGGYRGNSPLHF	TGTGCCTGGAGGGATCGACAGGGCGGGTATAGGGGGAATTCACCCCTCCACTTT	.	TRBV30	TRBD1	TRBJ1-6
CAISETRASSYEQYF	TGTGCCATCAGTGAGACCCGCGCGAGCTCCTACGAGCAGTACTTC	.	TRBV10-3	.	TRBJ2-7
CASSLSGNTIYF	TGTGCCAGCAGCCTCTCTGGAAACACCATATATTTT	.	TRBV14	.	TRBJ1-3
CASKSSGATGELFF	TGTGCCAGCAAATCGAGCGGGGCCACCGGGGAGCTGTTTTTT	.	TRBV2	TRBD2	TRBJ2-2
CASSLTLAGQETQYF	TGTGCCAGCAGTTTAACTCTGGCAGGTCAAGAGACCCAGTACTTC	once	TRBV27	.	TRBJ2-5
CASSSDPNQPQHF	TGCGCCAGCAGCTCTGACCCCAATCAGCCCCAGCATTTT	.	TRBV5-1	.	TRBJ1-5
CASIESGGSYNEQFF	TGTGCCAGCATAGAGTCAGGGGGATCCTACAATGAGCAGTTCTTC	.	TRBV2	TRBD1	TRBJ2-1
CASSVDPNTGELFF	TGTGCCAGCAGCGTAGACCCGAACACCGGGGAGCTGTTTTTT	medium-sized	TRBV9	.	TRBJ2-2
CASSQDLGQGGGYTF	TGCGCCAGCAGCCAAGATCTGGGGCAGGGAGGCGGCTACACCTTC	.	TRBV4-1	.	TRBJ1-2
CASSATGTGNSPLHF	TGTGCCAGCAGCGCCACAGGGACGGGGAATTCACCCCTCCACTTT	.	TRBV6-4	.	TRBJ1-6
CSVRTSGSPIETQYF	TGCAGCGTTCGAACAAGCGGGAGCCCCATCGAGACCCAGTACTTC	.	TRBV29-1	TRBD2	TRBJ2-5
CASSLEGRTDTQYF	TGCGCCAGCAGCTTGGAAGGGCGCACAGATACGCAGTATTTT	.	TRBV5-1	.	TRBJ2-3
CASSAGTTQYF	TGTGCCAGCAGCGCCGGGACTACACAGTACTTC	.	TRBV6-5	TRBD2	TRBJ2-7
CASSFQGNTEAFF	TGTGCCAGCAGCTTCCAGGGTAACACTGAAGCTTTCTTT	.	TRBV11-2	.	TRBJ1-1
CASSLRSGTGFYGYTF	TGTGCCAGCAGCTTGAGATCCGGGACAGGGTTCTATGGCTACACCTTC	.	TRBV5-6	TRBD1	TRBJ1-2
CASSLWGGTGQPQHF	TGTGCCAGCAGTTTATGGGGGGGGACGGGGCAGCCCCAGCATTTT	.	TRBV27	.	TRBJ1-5
CASSFPQSNEKLFF	TGTGCCAGCAGTTTCCCACAGTCTAATGAAAAACTGTTTTTT	once	TRBV28	.	TRBJ1-4
CAREGGLAGITDTQYF	TGTGCCAGGGAGGGGGGATTAGCGGGGATCACAGATACGCAGTATTTT	.	TRBV2	TRBD2	TRBJ2-3
CASSLEWQNNSPLHF	TGTGCCAGCAGCTTAGAATGGCAGAATAATTCACCCCTCCACTTT	.	TRBV11-2	.	TRBJ1-6
CASSWPTGGVGTGELFF	TGTGCCAGCAGCTGGCCAACAGGGGGAGTAGGCACCGGGGAGCTGTTTTTT	.	TRBV5-8	TRBD1	TRBJ2-2
CASSQGGEQYF	TGTGCCAGCAGCCAAGGGGGCGAGCAGTACTTC	few	TRBV3-1/TRBV3-2	.	TRBJ2-7
CASSWGPTSSLSTDTQYF	TGCGCCAGCAGCTGGGGACCGACTAGCAGTCTTAGCACAGATACGCAGTATTTT	.	TRBV5-1	TRBD2	TRBJ2-3
CASSITNPETQYF	TGTGCCAGTAGCATTACCAACCCGGAGACCCAGTACTTC	.	TRBV19	.	TRBJ2-5
CATSTRNRGLNTEAFF	TGTGCCACCAGCACGCGGAACAGGGGCCTGAACACTGAAGCTTTCTTT	.	TRBV15	TRBD1	TRBJ1-1
CAWSRDSGSGNTIYF	TGTGCCTGGAGCCGGGACAGTGGATCGGGAAACACCATATATTTT	.	TRBV30	TRBD1	TRBJ1-3
CASSAEGSNEKLFF	TGCGCCAGCAGTGCAGAGGGATCTAATGAAAAACTGTTTTTT	.	TRBV10-1	.	TRBJ1-4
CASSSQQPTTGELFF	TGTGCCAGCAGTTCCCAACAGCCGACGACCGGGGAGCTGTTTTTT	.	TRBV6-5	.	TRBJ2-2
CASRGLAGGYEQYF	TGTGCCAGCAGGGGACTAGCGGGAGGTTACGAGCAGTACTTC	.	TRBV2	TRBD2	TRBJ2-7
CASSQAISGVGYTF	TGTGCCAGCAGCCAAGCCATATCAGGGGTTGGCTACACCTTC	.	TRBV14	.	TRBJ1-2
CASTPGGGAFSYEQYF	TGTGCCAGCACTCCCGGTGGGGGCGCGTTCTCCTACGAGCAGTACTTC	.	TRBV28	.	TRBJ2-7
CASSGGRGERTEAFF	TGTGCCAGCAGTGGTGGGAGGGGCGAACGGACTGAAGCTTTCTTT	.	TRBV2	.	TRBJ1-1
CASSFRVIHQLSGANVLTF	TGTGCCAGCAGCTTTAGAGTGATTCACCAGTTATCTGGGGCCAACGTCCTGACTTTC	few	TRBV7-6	.	TRBJ2-6
CASSHGRGASPDTQYF	TGCGCCAGCAGCCATGGGAGGGGGGCTTCACCAGATACGCAGTATTTT	.	TRBV5-1	.	TRBJ2-3
CASSQRMSDPEQFF	TGTGCCAGCAGTCAACGGATGAGTGATCCCGAGCAGTTCTTC	.	TRBV27	.	TRBJ2-1
CASSPEQGVEQFF	TGTGCCAGCAGTCCCGAGCAGGGTGTTGAGCAGTTCTTC	.	TRBV6-6	.	TRBJ2-1